These 10 T cell receptor beta chains share one sample of origin, sequenced in a study of spatial heterogeneity in lung cancer. This sample's time point: sample taken at primary tumor resection. Sequencing of whole RNA from tumor, nontumor lung or frozen PBMC involved no sorting. TCRdb independently ran MiXCR on the 5' RACE reads; one entry per CDR3 protein. Here the sample spans approximately 52,000 distinct CDR3 sequences, approximately 7% being singletons. The sequencing used PBMCs, collected at surgery. The receptors were gathered from a female donor with early-stage non-small cell lung cancer.

In its sample, this clonotype was seen many times. The chain links TRBV29-1 to TRBJ2-1; tentative D call: TRBD2 (6 bases). This CDR3 has 16 amino acids. The germline gives CDR1 SQVTM, CDR2 ANQGSEA. V gave up 7 bases and J gave up 6 bases, with 25 bases separating them. CDR3 region: CSDPAGSSVPANEQFF. The CDR3 coding sequence is TGCAGCGATCCCGCGGGGTCCTCTGTCCCGGCCAATGAGCAGTTCTTC.

CDR3 nucleotides: TGTGCCAGCTCCCGAGAGACCCAGTACTTC. Translation: CASSRETQYF. The chain has TRBV2 and TRBJ2-5; no clear D. The V gene's germline CDR1 is SNHLY and CDR2 FYNNEI. The length of the CDR3 is 10 residues. V shed 8 bases and J shed 4 bases, with 5 bases lying between them.

DNA of the CDR3: TGTGCCAGCAAAGGAAGGGGAAGGATTGAGCAGTTCTTC. Translation: CASKGRGRIEQFF. This chain connects TRBV11-1 to TRBJ2-1; D might be TRBD1 (5 bases). V lost 7 bases and J lost 9, with 16 bases in between. Germline values: CDR1 SGHAT, CDR2 FQDESV (reference sequence). This CDR3 is built from 13 residues.

This clonotype was seen a few times. V usage is TRBV20-1 and J usage is TRBJ1-1; no clear D. The germline CDR1 and CDR2 sequences are DFQATT and SNEGSKA (reference sequence). The V end was cut by 5 bases, the J end by 10 bases, with 11 bases between. The CDR3 has 10 residues. The CDR3 DNA is TGCAGTGCTCTAGGGCGAAGAGCTTTCTTT. Translating gives CSALGRRAFF.

At least ten counts were recorded for this clonotype. The chain links TRBV12-3 or TRBV12-4 to TRBJ2-2; 7 bases are shared with TRBD1. CDR3 length: 15 residues. V gave up 6 bases and J gave up 5 bases; unmatched junction bases: 9. The CDR3 region has the DNA TGTGCCAGCAGCCCGAGGACAGGACGGACCGGGGAGCTGTTTTTT. It specifies CASSPRTGRTGELFF.

This clonotype was detected ten times or more. V and J are TRBV7-9 and TRBJ2-3, with TRBD2 matching over 9 bases. Germline trimming cut 1 base from V and 1 base from J; bases unmatched to any gene: 6. Germline values: CDR1 SEHNR, CDR2 FQNEAQ (reference sequence). This CDR3 is built from 17 residues. CDR3 in amino acids: CASSLVPRGGRTDTQYF. The CDR3 coding sequence is TGTGCCAGCAGCTTAGTCCCGCGGGGGGGCCGCACAGATACGCAGTATTTT.

The gene calls are TRBV5-1 and TRBJ1-2; D is uncertain. Germline loops: CDR1 SGHRS, CDR2 YFSETQ. The V and J ends lost 0 bases and 0 bases respectively, with 3 bases between them. The CDR3 covers 13 residues. The CDR3 is CASSLVSNYGYTF. The CDR3 DNA reads TGCGCCAGCAGCTTGGTGTCTAACTATGGCTACACCTTC.

Ten or more counts support this clonotype. V is TRBV7-3 and J is TRBJ2-5, with D perhaps TRBD2 (5 bases). From germline, CDR1 is SGHTA and CDR2 FQGTGA. The length of the CDR3 is 13 residues. Trimming stripped 1 base from V and 4 bases from J, with 7 bases between. The CDR3 spells CASSLNRGETQYF. DNA for the CDR3: TGTGCCAGCAGCTTAAATCGGGGAGAGACCCAGTACTTC. The full variable domain, with the rest looked up from reference TRBV7-3 and TRBJ2-5, is GAGVSQTPSNKVTEKGKYVELRCDPISGHTALYWYRQSLGQGPEFLIYFQGTGAADDSGLPNDRFFAVRPEGSVSTLKIQRTERGDSAVYLCASSLNRGETQYFGPGTRLLVL.

The table lists this clonotype with a few counts. For the CDR3, the DNA is TGTGCCAGCTCGGGGGGGACCTACGAGCAGTACTTC. Translation gives CASSGGTYEQYF. This chain links TRBV5-5 with TRBJ2-7, with TRBD2 identical over 8 bases. The germline V gene has CDR1 SGHKS and CDR2 YYEKEE (reference sequence). The CDR3 spans 12 residues. J lost 2 bases, V lost 7 bases, and 2 bases had no gene match.

This clonotype is judged medium-sized (0.01 to 0.1%). The gene calls are TRBV29-1 and TRBJ2-2; TRBD1 is a possible D gene (5 bases). CDR3 length: 14 residues. V gave up 4 bases and J gave up 3 bases, with 12 bases separating them. Germline loops: CDR1 SQVTM, CDR2 ANQGSEA. The chain's CDR3 is CSVAKIQDTGELFF. CDR3 nucleotide sequence: TGCAGCGTTGCCAAGATACAGGACACCGGGGAGCTGTTTTTT.